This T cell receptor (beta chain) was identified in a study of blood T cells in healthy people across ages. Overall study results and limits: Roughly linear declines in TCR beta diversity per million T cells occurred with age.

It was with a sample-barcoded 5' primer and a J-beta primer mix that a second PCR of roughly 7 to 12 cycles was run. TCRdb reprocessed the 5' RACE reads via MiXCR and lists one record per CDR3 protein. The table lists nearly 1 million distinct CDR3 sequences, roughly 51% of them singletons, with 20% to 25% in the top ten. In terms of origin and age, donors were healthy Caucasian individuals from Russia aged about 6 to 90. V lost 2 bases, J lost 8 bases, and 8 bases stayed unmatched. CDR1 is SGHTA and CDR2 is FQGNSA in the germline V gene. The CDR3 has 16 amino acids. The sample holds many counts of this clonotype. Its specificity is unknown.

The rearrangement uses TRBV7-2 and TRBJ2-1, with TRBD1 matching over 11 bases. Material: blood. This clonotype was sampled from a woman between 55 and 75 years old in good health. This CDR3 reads CASSLKADRGPYEQFF. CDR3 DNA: TGTGCCAGCAGCTTAAAAGCGGACAGGGGGCCTTATGAGCAGTTCTTC.